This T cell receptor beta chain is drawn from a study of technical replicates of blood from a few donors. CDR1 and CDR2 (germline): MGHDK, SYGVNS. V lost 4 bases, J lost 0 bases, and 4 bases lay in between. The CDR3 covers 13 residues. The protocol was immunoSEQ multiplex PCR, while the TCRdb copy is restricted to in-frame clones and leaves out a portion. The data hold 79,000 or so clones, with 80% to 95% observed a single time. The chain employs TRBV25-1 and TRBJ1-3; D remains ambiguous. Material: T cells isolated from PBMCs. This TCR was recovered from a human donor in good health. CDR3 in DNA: TGTGCCAGCAGTGGAGACTCTGGAAACACCATATATTTT. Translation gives CASSGDSGNTIYF.